Described below is a single T cell receptor (beta chain) sequence and its context. Its antigen is not known. V lost 8 bases to trimming and J lost 4 bases; unmatched junction nucleotides: 5. From germline, CDR1 is MNHNS and CDR2 SASEGT. The CDR3 is 13 amino acids. The entry originates in a study of shared clonotypes between healthy human individuals. Study outcomes and limitations: The donor pool, a small one, limited the genetic and exposure-history diversity represented. The study found lower generation probabilities in non-shared clonotypes than in those shared by all four donors.

Roughly 200 ng DNA, tens of thousands of T cell genomes, went into each sorted-subset replicate PCR. Repertoires were generated with immunoSEQ multiplex PCR, while TCRdb's copy carries only in-frame clones and drops some. The sample yields 2 million to 2.5 million clones, about nine tenths seen once. The source is a man aged 18 to 30 in good health. Some clones in this sample may be carry-over from other donors' samples. Input material: naive CD4+ T cells from PBMCs. The subset here: CD45RA+ positively selected. This chain joins TRBV6-1 and TRBJ2-7, with 10 bases that match TRBD1. The chain's CDR3 is CASVMGQGYEQYF. For the CDR3, the DNA is TGTGCCAGCGTCATGGGACAGGGGTACGAGCAGTACTTC.